The source of this T cell receptor (beta chain) is a study of T cell changes during pregnancy in multiple sclerosis. Profiling relied on immunoSEQ multiplex PCR, and the TCRdb table lists in-frame clones only, not all of them. This sample carries some 70,000 clones, more than 90% of them seen once, and the ten largest clones take roughly 3.9%. Trimming took 3 bases from V and 7 from J, leaving 15 bases between them. Germline assignment: CDR1 MGHRA and CDR2 YSYEKL. CDR3 size: 15 residues. This clonotype was sampled from a female donor in good health, enrolled as a control in a pregnancy study. The source was peripheral blood, collected after pregnancy. V usage is TRBV4-1 and J usage is TRBJ1-4; tentative D call: TRBD1 (5 bases). The CDR3 nucleotides read TGCGCCAGCAGCCAGACACAGGACGCTCTTGAAAAACTGTTTTTT. It codes for CASSQTQDALEKLFF.